This T cell receptor beta chain emerged from a study of blood T cell repertoires in COVID-19. Study information: COVID-19 samples, acute and convalescent, were from the United States, Italy and Spain.

In the authors' workflow: Using reference gene primer amplification, nucleated cell counts were estimated. Generated by immunoSEQ multiplex PCR, the TCRdb table keeps only in-frame clones and is missing some. V and J calls and clone size follow that table, whereas D and trimming were derived from the DNA. The sample lists a few hundred thousand clones; approximately 86% were seen once. Seattle participants joined during active infection and were tracked over time. The V segment lost 10 bases and the J segment 2 bases; nucleotides outside the gene matches: 13. Germline lookup yields CDR1 MNHEY and CDR2 SMNVEV (reference sequence). There are 17 residues in the CDR3.

Sequencing input: peripheral blood. J is TRBJ1-4 and V is TRBV27; TRBD1 aligns across 10 bases. The TCR comes from a woman in her seventies with COVID-19, enrolled during active disease. Here the CDR3 DNA reads TGTGCCACCAAACCGGGACAGGGGAGGCAGACTAATGAAAAACTGTTTTTT. Protein product: CATKPGQGRQTNEKLFF.